This entry lists 16 T cell receptor beta chains sequenced from one sample in a study of blood T cells in healthy people across ages. A second PCR, run for about 7 to 12 cycles, used a sample-barcoded 5' primer plus a J-beta primer mix. TCRdb reanalysed the 5' RACE reads using MiXCR and keeps one entry per CDR3 protein. This sample yields roughly 1.5 million distinct CDR3 sequences, of which under 55% are seen a single time; around 4% belongs to the top ten. The sample consisted of blood. These receptors all come from a woman aged 18-35 years in good health.

This sequence joins TRBV12-3 or TRBV12-4 and TRBJ2-1, with D tentatively TRBD2 (6 bases). V shed 5 bases and J shed 6 bases, with 29 bases lying between them. CDR3 length: 19 residues. In DNA, the CDR3 is TGTGCCAGCAGTCAACATTCAGGAGGGATGGGTGGGCTTGGCAATGAGCAGTTCTTC. Translating it yields CASSQHSGGMGGLGNEQFF.

The chain joins TRBV28 to TRBJ1-2, with D hard to call. Germline V lookup: CDR1 MDHEN, CDR2 SYDVKM. The V gene lost 3 bases and the J gene lost 1 base, with 12 bases spanning the gap. The CDR3 totals 15 residues. The CDR3 loop reads CASSLENYLNYGYTF. CDR3 DNA sequence: TGTGCCAGCAGTTTGGAAAACTATCTTAACTATGGCTACACCTTC.

V gene TRBV29-1 combines with J gene TRBJ2-5; possibly TRBD2 for D (6 bases). The CDR3 spans 13 residues. The germline V gene encodes CDR1 SQVTM and CDR2 ANQGSEA. Trimming took 5 bases from V and 0 from J, leaving 10 bases between them. CDR3: CSVHRGYQETQYF. CDR3 DNA: TGCAGCGTTCACCGGGGGTACCAAGAGACCCAGTACTTC.

The chain is built from TRBV24-1 and TRBJ1-2; D is perhaps TRBD1 (5 bases). Trimming left V 3 bases short and J 7 bases short, with 17 bases between. The germline gives CDR1 KGHDR, CDR2 SFDVKD. The length of the CDR3 is 15 residues. CDR3 region: CATSDNRDGTFGYTF. The DNA of the CDR3 is TGTGCCACCAGTGATAACCGGGACGGGACCTTTGGCTACACCTTC.

The chain couples TRBV20-1 to TRBJ1-5, with TRBD1 matching 7 bases. Germline CDR1 reads DFQATT; CDR2 reads SNEGSKA (reference sequence). V gave up 0 bases and J gave up 8 bases; unmatched junction bases: 7. The CDR3 has 14 residues. In DNA form, the CDR3 reads TGCAGTGCTAGAGATAACAGGGGCGCTGAGCCCCAGCATTTT. This encodes CSARDNRGAEPQHF.

This chain uses TRBV7-9 with TRBJ2-2, with D tentatively TRBD1 (5 bases). The CDR3 runs 14 residues. Germline loops: CDR1 SEHNR, CDR2 FQNEAQ (reference sequence). V lost 6 bases, J lost 3 bases, and 11 bases lay in between. The CDR3 DNA follows: TGTGCCAGCAGTAGGACAACTCACACCGGGGAGCTGTTTTTT. Protein sequence: CASSRTTHTGELFF. The full variable domain, with the rest looked up from reference TRBV7-9 and TRBJ2-2, is DTGVSQNPRHKITKRGQNVTFRCDPISEHNRLYWYRQTLGQGPEFLTYFQNEAQLEKSRLLSDRFSAERPKGSFSTLEIQRTEQGDSAMYLCASSRTTHTGELFFGEGSRLTVL.

The J gene is TRBJ1-5, the V gene TRBV18; TRBD1 matches at 8 bases. From germline, CDR1 is KGHSH and CDR2 LQKENI. V shed 3 bases and J 7 bases; nucleotides not matched to a gene: 17. This CDR3 comprises 18 residues. The CDR3 spells CASSPRSGQGPGHQPQHF. CDR3 sequence (DNA): TGTGCCAGCTCACCGCGATCTGGACAGGGCCCGGGTCACCAGCCCCAGCATTTT.

The chain uses TRBV12-3 or TRBV12-4 and TRBJ1-2; TRBD1 matches at 8 bases. The CDR3 is made up of 18 amino acids. V dropped 1 base and J dropped 2; count of bases not matched to a gene: 12. CDR3 DNA: TGTGCCAGCAGTTTAGAGGACAGGGTGGCAAGACTAAACTATGGCTACACCTTC. Protein product: CASSLEDRVARLNYGYTF.

DNA for the CDR3: TGTGCCAGCAGCATTCCCGGGACAGGGACGCTCTCCCCTGAAGCTTTCTTT. This encodes CASSIPGTGTLSPEAFF. V and J are TRBV5-4 and TRBJ1-1; 9 nucleotides line up with TRBD1. The CDR3 loop spans 17 amino acids. Germline CDR1 is SGHNT and CDR2 is YYREEE (reference sequence). The V and J ends lost 4 bases and 6 bases, in that order; junction bases with no gene match: 16.

This clonotype has just a few counts. The chain is built from TRBV3-1 and TRBJ1-2; D is unresolved. The V end lost 4 bases, the J end lost 1 base, and 13 bases lay between the germline ends. Germline-derived CDR1 and CDR2 are LGHDT and YNNKEL (reference sequence). The CDR3 length is 15 residues. The CDR3 region has the DNA TGTGCCAGCAGCCCTACCTACTACTTTAACTATGGCTACACCTTC. It yields the protein CASSPTYYFNYGYTF. Full variable domain (remainder filled in from reference TRBV3-1 and TRBJ1-2): DTAVSQTPKYLVTQMGNDKSIKCEQNLGHDTMYWYKQDSKKFLKIMFSYNNKELIINETVPNRFSPKSPDKAHLNLHINSLELGDSAVYFCASSPTYYFNYGYTFGSGTRLTVV.

This clonotype was counted between two and nine times. V usage is TRBV10-3 and J usage is TRBJ1-5; maybe TRBD1 (6 bases). The CDR3 consists of 13 residues. CDR1 is ENHRY and CDR2 is SYGVKD in the germline V gene. V dropped 2 bases and J dropped 6 bases, with 8 bases sitting between them. The CDR3 sequence is CAISETGSQPQHF. The CDR3 region has the DNA TGTGCCATCAGTGAGACAGGGAGTCAGCCCCAGCATTTT.

This clonotype was observed a few times. This chain uses TRBV29-1 with TRBJ1-2; D perhaps matches TRBD1 (5 bases). Trimming shortened V by 0 bases and J by 1 base, and 6 bases separated the two germline ends. CDR3 size: 13 residues. Germline CDR1 and CDR2: SQVTM and ANQGSEA. CDR3 DNA sequence: TGCAGCGTTGAAGAACAGGATAACTATGGCTACACCTTC. Its translation is CSVEEQDNYGYTF.

The chain uses TRBV20-1 and TRBJ2-3; D ambiguous. This CDR3 comprises 12 residues. V lost 0 bases and J 8 bases, leaving 9 bases between the germline ends. The germline V gene encodes CDR1 DFQATT and CDR2 SNEGSKA (reference sequence). CDR3 nucleotides: TGCAGTGCTAGAGATTTGGGCGTTACGCAGTATTTT. Its translation is CSARDLGVTQYF.

This clonotype has only a few counts. The V gene is TRBV5-1, the J gene TRBJ1-1, with D perhaps TRBD1 (5 bases). Germline CDR1 is SGHRS and CDR2 is YFSETQ. V dropped 0 bases and J dropped 0 bases, with 9 bases sitting between them. The CDR3 length is 15 residues. DNA of the CDR3: TGCGCCAGCAGCTTGGCTGGGGGGATGAACACTGAAGCTTTCTTT. The encoded protein is CASSLAGGMNTEAFF. Drawing the rest from reference TRBV5-1 and TRBJ1-1, the complete variable domain is KAGVTQTPRYLIKTRGQQVTLSCSPISGHRSVSWYQQTPGQGLQFLFEYFSETQRNKGNFPGRFSGRQFSNSRSEMNVSTLELGDSALYLCASSLAGGMNTEAFFGQGTRLTVV.

This clonotype occurred a few times. The gene calls are TRBV10-3 and TRBJ2-7; TRBD2 is a possible D gene (6 bases). The CDR3 contains 17 residues. The V end lost 3 bases, the J end lost 0 bases, and 18 bases lay between the germline ends. Germline V gene sequence: CDR1 ENHRY, CDR2 SYGVKD. The CDR3 spells CAISDPSRAGSSYEQYF. CDR3 bases: TGTGCCATCAGTGATCCCTCTCGGGCGGGGAGCTCCTACGAGCAGTACTTC.

This clonotype appeared a few times. The genes are TRBV3-1 and TRBJ1-6; possible D gene TRBD1, 5 bases. The germline gives CDR1 LGHDT, CDR2 YNNKEL (reference sequence). The CDR3 runs 12 residues. Trimming stripped 6 bases from V and 11 bases from J, with 11 bases between. CDR3 in amino acids: CASRLMGAPLHF. CDR3 DNA sequence: TGTGCCAGCAGACTTATGGGGGCACCCCTCCACTTT.